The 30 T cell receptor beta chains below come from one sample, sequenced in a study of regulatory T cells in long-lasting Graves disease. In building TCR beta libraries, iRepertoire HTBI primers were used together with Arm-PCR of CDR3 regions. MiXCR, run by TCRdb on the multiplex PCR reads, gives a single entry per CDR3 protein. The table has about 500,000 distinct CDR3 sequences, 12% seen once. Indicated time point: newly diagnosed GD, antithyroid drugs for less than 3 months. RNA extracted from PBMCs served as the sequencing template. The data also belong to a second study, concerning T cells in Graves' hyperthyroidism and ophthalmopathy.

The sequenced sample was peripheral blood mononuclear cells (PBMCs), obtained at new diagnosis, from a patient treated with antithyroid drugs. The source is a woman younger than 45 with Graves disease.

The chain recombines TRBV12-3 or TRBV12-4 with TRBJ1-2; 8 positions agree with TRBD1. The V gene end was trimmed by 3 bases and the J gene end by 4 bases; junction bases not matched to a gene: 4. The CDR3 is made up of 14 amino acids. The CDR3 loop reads CASSFRQGTYGYTF. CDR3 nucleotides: TGTGCCAGCAGTTTTCGACAGGGGACCTATGGCTACACCTTC.

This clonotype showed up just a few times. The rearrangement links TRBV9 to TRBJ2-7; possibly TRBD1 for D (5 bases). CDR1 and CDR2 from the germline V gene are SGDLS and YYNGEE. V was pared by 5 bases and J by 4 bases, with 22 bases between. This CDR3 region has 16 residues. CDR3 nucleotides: TGTGCCAGCAGGGTGTTCTGTGACAGTACACGTTACGAGCAGTACTTC. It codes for CASRVFCDSTRYEQYF.

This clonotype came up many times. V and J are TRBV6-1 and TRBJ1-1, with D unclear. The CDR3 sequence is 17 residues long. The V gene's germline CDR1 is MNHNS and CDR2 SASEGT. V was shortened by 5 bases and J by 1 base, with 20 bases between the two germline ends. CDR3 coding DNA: TGTGCCAGCAGTCGAGGGAGGATGATGGTGGGGAACACTGAAGCTTTCTTT. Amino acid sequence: CASSRGRMMVGNTEAFF.

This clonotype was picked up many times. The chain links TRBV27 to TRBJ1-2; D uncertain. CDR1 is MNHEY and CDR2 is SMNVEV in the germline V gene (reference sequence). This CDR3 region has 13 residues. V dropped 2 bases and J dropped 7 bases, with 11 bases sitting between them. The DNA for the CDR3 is TGTGCCAGCAGTTTAGTCCCACAGAGTGGCTACACCTTC. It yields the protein CASSLVPQSGYTF.

The chain's CDR3 is CASSGQPHQPQHF. Here the CDR3 DNA reads TGTGCCAGCAGCGGACAGCCCCATCAGCCCCAGCATTTT. The chain joins TRBV12-3 or TRBV12-4 to TRBJ1-5; D perhaps matches TRBD1 (6 bases). The CDR3 spans 13 residues. V dropped 6 bases and J dropped 5 bases, with 11 bases sitting between them.

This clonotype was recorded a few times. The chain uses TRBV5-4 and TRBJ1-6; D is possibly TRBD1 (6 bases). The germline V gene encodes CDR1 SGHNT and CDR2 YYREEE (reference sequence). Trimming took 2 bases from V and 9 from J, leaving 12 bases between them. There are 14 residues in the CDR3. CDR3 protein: CASSFQGWGSPLHF. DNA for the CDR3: TGTGCCAGCAGCTTTCAGGGGTGGGGTTCACCCCTCCACTTT.

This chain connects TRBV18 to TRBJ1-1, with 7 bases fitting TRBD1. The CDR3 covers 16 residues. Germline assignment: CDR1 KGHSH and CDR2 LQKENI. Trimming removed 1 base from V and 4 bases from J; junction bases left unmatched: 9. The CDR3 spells CASSPRGLQGFTEAFF. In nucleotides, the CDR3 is TGTGCCAGCTCACCACGGGGTCTACAGGGGTTCACTGAAGCTTTCTTT. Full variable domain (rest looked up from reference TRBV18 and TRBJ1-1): NAGVMQNPRHLVRRRGQEARLRCSPMKGHSHVYWYRQLPEEGLKFMVYLQKENIIDESGMPKERFSAEFPKEGPSILRIQQVVRGDSAAYFCASSPRGLQGFTEAFFGQGTRLTVV.

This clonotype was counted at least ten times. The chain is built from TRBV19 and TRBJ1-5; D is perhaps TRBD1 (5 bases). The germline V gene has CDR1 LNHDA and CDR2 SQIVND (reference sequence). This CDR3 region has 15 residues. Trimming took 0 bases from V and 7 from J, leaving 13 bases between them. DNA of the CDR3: TGTGCCAGTAGTATAGATCAGAAAGGGGCCCAGCCCCAGCATTTT. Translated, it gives CASSIDQKGAQPQHF.

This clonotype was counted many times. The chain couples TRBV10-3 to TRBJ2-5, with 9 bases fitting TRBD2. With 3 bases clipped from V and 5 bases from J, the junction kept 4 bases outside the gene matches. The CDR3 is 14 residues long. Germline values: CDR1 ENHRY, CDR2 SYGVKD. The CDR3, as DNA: TGTGCCATCAGTGATAGGCTAGCGGGGGAGACCCAGTACTTC. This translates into CAISDRLAGETQYF.

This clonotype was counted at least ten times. DNA of the CDR3: TGCAGTGCTATTGGGTCGACGGGGCAAGAGACCCAGTACTTC. Residues: CSAIGSTGQETQYF. The chain joins TRBV20-1 to TRBJ2-5; D may be TRBD2 (5 bases). V lost 4 bases and J 2 bases, leaving 14 bases between the germline ends. This CDR3 is 14 amino acids long. Per the germline V gene, CDR1 is DFQATT and CDR2 is SNEGSKA (reference sequence).

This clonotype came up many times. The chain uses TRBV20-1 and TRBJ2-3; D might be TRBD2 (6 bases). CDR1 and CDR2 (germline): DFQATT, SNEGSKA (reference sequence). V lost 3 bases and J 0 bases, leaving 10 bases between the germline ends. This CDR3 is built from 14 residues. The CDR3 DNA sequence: TGCAGTGCTAGTAGCGGAACTAGCACAGATACGCAGTATTTT. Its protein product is CSASSGTSTDTQYF.

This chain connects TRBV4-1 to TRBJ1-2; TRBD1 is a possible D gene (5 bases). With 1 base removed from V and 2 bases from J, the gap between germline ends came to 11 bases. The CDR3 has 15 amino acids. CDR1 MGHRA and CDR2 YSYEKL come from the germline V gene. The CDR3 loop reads CASSQVAQENYGYTF. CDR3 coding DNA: TGCGCCAGCAGCCAAGTTGCACAGGAGAACTATGGCTACACCTTC.

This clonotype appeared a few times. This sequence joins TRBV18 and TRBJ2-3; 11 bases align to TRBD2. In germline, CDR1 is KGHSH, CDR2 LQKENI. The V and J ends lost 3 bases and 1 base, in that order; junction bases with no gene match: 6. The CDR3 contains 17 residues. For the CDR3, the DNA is TGTGCCAGCTCACCTCAGGAGGGACTAGCGGGCACAGATACGCAGTATTTT. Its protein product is CASSPQEGLAGTDTQYF.

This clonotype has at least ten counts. This chain's CDR3 is CASTMGLAFYEQYF. The CDR3 DNA reads TGTGCCAGCACTATGGGACTAGCGTTCTACGAGCAGTACTTC. This rearrangement joins TRBV12-3 or TRBV12-4 to TRBJ2-7; the match to TRBD2 covers 10 bases. V was clipped by 7 bases and J by 3 bases; unmatched bases: 6. The CDR3 length is 14 residues.

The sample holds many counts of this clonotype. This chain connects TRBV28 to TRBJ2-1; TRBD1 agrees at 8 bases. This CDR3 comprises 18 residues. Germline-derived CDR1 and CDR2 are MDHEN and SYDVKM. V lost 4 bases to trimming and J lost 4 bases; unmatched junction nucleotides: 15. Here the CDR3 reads CASSSPRTGSVPYNEQFF. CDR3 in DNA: TGTGCCAGCAGTTCCCCGAGGACAGGGTCGGTGCCGTACAATGAGCAGTTCTTC. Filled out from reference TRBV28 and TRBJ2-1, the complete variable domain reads DVKVTQSSRYLVKRTGEKVFLECVQDMDHENMFWYRQDPGLGLRLIYFSYDVKMKEKGDIPEGYSVSREKKERFSLILESASTNQTSMYLCASSSPRTGSVPYNEQFFGPGTRLTVL.

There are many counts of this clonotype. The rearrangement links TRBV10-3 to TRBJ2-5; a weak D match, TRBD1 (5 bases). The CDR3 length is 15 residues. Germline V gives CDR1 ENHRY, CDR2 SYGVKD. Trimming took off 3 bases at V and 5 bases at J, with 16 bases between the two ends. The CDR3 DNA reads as TGTGCCATCAGTGACAAAGCTCAGGGATCCGAGACCCAGTACTTC. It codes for CAISDKAQGSETQYF.

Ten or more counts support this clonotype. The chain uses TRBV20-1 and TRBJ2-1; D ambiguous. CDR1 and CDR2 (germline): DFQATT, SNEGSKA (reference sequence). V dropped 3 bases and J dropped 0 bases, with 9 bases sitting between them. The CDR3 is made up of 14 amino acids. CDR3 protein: CSASMQSSYNEQFF. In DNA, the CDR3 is TGCAGTGCTAGTATGCAGAGCTCCTACAATGAGCAGTTCTTC.

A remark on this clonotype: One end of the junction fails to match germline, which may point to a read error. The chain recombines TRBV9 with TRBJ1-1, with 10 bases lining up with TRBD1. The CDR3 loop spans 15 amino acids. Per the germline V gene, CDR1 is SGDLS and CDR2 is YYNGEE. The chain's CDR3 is CASSGRQGANTETFF. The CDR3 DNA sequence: TGTGCCAGCAGCGGTCGACAGGGGGCGAACACTGAAACTTTCTTT.

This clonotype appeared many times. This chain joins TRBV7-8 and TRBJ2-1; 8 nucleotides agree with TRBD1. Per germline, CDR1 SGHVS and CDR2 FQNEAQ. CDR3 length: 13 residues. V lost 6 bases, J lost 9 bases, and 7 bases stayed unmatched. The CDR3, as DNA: TGTGCCAGCAGATTTTCAGGGGGCGCTGAGCAGTTCTTC. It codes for CASRFSGGAEQFF.

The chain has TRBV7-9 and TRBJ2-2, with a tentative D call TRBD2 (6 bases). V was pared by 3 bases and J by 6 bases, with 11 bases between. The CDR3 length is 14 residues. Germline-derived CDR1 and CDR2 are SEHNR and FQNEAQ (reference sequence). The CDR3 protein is CASSLGLNAGELFF. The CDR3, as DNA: TGTGCCAGCAGCTTGGGACTCAACGCCGGGGAGCTGTTTTTT. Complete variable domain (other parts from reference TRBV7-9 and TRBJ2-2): DTGVSQNPRHKITKRGQNVTFRCDPISEHNRLYWYRQTLGQGPEFLTYFQNEAQLEKSRLLSDRFSAERPKGSFSTLEIQRTEQGDSAMYLCASSLGLNAGELFFGEGSRLTVL.

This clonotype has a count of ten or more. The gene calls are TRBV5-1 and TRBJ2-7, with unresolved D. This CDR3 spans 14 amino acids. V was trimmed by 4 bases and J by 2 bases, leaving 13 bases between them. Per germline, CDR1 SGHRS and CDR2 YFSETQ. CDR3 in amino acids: CASSVRTPAYEQYF. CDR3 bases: TGCGCCAGCAGCGTCCGGACCCCGGCCTACGAGCAGTACTTC.

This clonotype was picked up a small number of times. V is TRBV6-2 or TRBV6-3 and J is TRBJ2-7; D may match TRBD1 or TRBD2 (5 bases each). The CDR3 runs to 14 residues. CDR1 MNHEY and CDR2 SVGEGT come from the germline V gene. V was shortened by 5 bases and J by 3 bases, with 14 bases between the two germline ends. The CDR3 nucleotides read TGTGCCAGCAGTCGGACAAGTGAGGGCTACGAGCAGTACTTC. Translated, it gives CASSRTSEGYEQYF.

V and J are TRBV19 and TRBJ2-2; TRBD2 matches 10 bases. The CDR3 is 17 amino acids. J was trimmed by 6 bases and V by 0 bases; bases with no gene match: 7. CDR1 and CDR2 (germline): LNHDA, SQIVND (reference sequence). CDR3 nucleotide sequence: TGTGCCAGTAGTATAGATCAGATAGCGGGAGGTTCCGGGGAGCTGTTTTTT. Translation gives CASSIDQIAGGSGELFF.

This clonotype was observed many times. The CDR3 sequence is CSVEGGSNTGELFF. The CDR3 coding sequence is TGCAGCGTTGAAGGAGGGTCGAACACCGGGGAGCTGTTTTTT. The chain uses TRBV29-1 and TRBJ2-2, with D perhaps matching TRBD2 (5 bases). This CDR3 is 14 amino acids long. V lost 1 base, J lost 0 bases, and 6 bases lay in between. Germline V lookup: CDR1 SQVTM, CDR2 ANQGSEA.

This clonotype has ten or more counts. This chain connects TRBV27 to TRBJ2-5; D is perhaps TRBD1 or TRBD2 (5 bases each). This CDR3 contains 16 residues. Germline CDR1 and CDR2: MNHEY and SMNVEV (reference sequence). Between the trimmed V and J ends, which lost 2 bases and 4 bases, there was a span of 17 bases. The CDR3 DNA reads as TGTGCCAGCAGTTTAAGCGTGGGAGCTGGGGGAGAGACCCAGTACTTC. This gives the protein CASSLSVGAGGETQYF.

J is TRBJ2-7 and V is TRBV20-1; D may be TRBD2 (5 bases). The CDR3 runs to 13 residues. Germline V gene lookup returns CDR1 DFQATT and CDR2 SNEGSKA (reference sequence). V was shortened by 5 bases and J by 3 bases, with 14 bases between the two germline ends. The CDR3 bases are TGCAGTGCTTATAGTGGACTGGTCTACGAGCAGTACTTC. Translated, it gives CSAYSGLVYEQYF.

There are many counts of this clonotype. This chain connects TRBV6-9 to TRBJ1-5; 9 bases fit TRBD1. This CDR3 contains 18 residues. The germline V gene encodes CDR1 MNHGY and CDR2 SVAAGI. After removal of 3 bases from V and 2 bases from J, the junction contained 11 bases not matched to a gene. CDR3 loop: CASSYSNQGQGGNQPQHF. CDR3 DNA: TGTGCCAGCAGTTACTCGAACCAGGGACAGGGAGGCAATCAGCCCCAGCATTTT.

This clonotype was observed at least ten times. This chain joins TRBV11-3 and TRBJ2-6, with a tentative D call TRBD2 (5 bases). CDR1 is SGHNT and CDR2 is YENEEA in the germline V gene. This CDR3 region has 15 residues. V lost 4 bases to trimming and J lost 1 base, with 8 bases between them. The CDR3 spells CASSWPGSGANVLTF. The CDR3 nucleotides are TGTGCCAGCAGCTGGCCGGGGTCTGGGGCCAACGTCCTGACTTTC.

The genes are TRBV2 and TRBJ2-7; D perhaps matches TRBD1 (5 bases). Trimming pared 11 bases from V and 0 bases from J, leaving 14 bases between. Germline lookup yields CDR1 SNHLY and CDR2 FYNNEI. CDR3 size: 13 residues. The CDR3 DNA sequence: TGTGCCTCTAGAGAGGACATCTCCTACGAGCAGTACGTC. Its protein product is CASREDISYEQYV.

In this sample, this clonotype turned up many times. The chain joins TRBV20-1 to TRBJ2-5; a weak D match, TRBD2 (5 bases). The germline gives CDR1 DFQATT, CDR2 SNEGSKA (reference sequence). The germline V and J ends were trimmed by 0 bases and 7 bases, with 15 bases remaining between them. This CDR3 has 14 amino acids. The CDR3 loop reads CSARDAPNEGTQYF. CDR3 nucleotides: TGCAGTGCTAGAGATGCGCCTAATGAGGGGACCCAGTACTTC.